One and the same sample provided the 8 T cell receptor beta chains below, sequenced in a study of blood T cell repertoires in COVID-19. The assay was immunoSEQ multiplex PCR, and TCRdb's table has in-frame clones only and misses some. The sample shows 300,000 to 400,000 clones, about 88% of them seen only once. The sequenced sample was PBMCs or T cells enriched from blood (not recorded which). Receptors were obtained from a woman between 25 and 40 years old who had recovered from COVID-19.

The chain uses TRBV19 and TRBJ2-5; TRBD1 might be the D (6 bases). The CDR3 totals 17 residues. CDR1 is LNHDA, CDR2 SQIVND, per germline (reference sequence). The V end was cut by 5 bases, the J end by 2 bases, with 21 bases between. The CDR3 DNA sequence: TGTGCCAGTAGTGCAGAGGGGGTCCAGATCCGGCAAGAGACCCAGTACTTC. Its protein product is CASSAEGVQIRQETQYF.

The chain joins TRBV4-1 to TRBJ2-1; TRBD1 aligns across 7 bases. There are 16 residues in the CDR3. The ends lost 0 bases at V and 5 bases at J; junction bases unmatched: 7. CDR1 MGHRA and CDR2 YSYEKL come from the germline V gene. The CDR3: CASSQEVTGVNNEQFF. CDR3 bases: TGCGCCAGCAGCCAAGAGGTAACAGGGGTTAACAATGAGCAGTTCTTC.

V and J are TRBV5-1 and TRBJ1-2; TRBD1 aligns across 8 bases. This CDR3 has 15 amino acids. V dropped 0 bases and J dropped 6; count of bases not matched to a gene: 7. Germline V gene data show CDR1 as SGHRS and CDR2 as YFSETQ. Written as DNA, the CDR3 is TGCGCCAGCAGCTTGGCCGGGCAGGGGGCAGATGGCTACACCTTC. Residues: CASSLAGQGADGYTF.

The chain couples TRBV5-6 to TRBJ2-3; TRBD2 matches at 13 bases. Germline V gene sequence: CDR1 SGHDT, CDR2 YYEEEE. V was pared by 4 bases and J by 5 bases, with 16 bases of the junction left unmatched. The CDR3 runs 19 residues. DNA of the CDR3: TGTGCCAGCAGCCCGTTCGGTTCCGGGACTAGCGGGGCTGGAGATACGCAGTATTTT. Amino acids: CASSPFGSGTSGAGDTQYF. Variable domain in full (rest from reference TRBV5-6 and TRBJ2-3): DAGVTQSPTHLIKTRGQQVTLRCSPKSGHDTVSWYQQALGQGPQFIFQYYEEEERQRGNFPDRFSGHQFPNYSSELNVNALLLGDSALYLCASSPFGSGTSGAGDTQYFGPGTRLTVL.

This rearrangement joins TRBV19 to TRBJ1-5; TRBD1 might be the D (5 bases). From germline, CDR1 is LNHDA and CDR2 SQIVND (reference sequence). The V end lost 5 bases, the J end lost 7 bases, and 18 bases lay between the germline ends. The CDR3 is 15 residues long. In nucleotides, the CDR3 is TGTGCCAGTAGTCCTCGGGGAGGGGTAGAACAGCCCCAGCATTTT. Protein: CASSPRGGVEQPQHF.

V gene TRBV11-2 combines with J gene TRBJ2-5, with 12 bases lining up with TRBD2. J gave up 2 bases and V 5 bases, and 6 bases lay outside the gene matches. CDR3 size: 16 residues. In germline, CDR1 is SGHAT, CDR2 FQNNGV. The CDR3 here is CASSPGLAGTQETQYF. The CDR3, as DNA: TGTGCCAGCAGCCCAGGACTAGCGGGGACTCAAGAGACCCAGTACTTC.

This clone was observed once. CDR3 sequence (DNA): TGCGCCAGCAGCTTAGGGGTGAGGAACACTGAAGCTTTCTTT. It translates to CASSLGVRNTEAFF. This chain uses TRBV5-1 with TRBJ1-1; D perhaps matches TRBD1 (5 bases). Germline V gives CDR1 SGHRS, CDR2 YFSETQ. Trimming took 2 bases from V and 1 from J, leaving 9 bases between them. This CDR3 has 14 amino acids.

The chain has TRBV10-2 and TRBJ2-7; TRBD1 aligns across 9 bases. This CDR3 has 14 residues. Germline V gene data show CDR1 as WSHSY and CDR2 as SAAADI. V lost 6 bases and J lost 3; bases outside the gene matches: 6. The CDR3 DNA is TGCGCCAGCAGACTAACAGGGGGCGGCTACGAGCAGTACTTC. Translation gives CASRLTGGGYEQYF.